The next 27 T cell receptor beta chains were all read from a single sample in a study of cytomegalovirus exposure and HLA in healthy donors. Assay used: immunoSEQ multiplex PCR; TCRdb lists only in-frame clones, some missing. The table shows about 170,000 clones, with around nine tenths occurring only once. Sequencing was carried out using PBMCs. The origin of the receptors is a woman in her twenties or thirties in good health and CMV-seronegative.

CDR3 protein: CASRRQANYGYTF. The CDR3 DNA reads as TGTGCCAGTAGACGGCAGGCTAACTATGGCTACACCTTC. This chain joins TRBV19 and TRBJ1-2; no clear D. Germline CDR1 reads LNHDA; CDR2 reads SQIVND (reference sequence). The CDR3 loop spans 13 amino acids. V was cut by 6 bases and J by 0 bases, with 8 bases left in between.

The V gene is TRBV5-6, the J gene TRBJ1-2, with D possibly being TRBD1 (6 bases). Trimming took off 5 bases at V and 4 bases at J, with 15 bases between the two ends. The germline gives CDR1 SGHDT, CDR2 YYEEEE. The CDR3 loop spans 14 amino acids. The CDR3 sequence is CASRHITGSYGYTF. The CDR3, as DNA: TGTGCCAGCAGACATATCACAGGGAGCTATGGCTACACCTTC. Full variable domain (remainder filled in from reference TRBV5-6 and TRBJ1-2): DAGVTQSPTHLIKTRGQQVTLRCSPKSGHDTVSWYQQALGQGPQFIFQYYEEEERQRGNFPDRFSGHQFPNYSSELNVNALLLGDSALYLCASRHITGSYGYTFGSGTRLTVV.

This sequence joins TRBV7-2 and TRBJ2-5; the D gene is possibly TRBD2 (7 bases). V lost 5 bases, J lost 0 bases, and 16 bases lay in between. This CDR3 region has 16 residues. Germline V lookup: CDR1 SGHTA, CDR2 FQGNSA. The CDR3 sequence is CASSLRGGAYQETQYF. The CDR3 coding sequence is TGTGCCAGCAGCCTGAGGGGGGGGGCGTACCAAGAGACCCAGTACTTC.

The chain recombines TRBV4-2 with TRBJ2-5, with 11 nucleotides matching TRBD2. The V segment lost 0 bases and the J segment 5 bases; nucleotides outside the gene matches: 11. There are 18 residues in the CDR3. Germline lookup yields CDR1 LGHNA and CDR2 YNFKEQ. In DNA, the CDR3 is TGTGCCAGCAGCCAAGAGTCCGGGACTAGCGGTACTCGTGAGACCCAGTACTTC. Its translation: CASSQESGTSGTRETQYF.

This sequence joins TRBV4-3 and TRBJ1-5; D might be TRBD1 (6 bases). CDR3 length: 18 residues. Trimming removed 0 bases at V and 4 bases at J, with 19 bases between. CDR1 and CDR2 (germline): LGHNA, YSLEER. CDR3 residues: CASSQDRKGGGLNQPQHF. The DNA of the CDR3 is TGCGCCAGCAGCCAAGATCGAAAAGGGGGGGGCTTGAATCAGCCCCAGCATTTT.

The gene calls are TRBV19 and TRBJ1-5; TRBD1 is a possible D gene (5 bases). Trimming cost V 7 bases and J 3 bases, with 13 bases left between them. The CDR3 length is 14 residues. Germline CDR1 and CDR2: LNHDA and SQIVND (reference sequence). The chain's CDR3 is CASTPDSHNQPQHF. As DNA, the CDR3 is TGTGCCAGTACCCCTGACAGCCACAATCAGCCCCAGCATTTT.

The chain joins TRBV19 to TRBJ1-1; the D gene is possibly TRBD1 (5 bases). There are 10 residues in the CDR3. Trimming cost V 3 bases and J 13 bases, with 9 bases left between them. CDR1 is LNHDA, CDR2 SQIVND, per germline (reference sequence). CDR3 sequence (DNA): TGTGCCAGTAGTATGGGGACTGTTTTCTTT. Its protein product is CASSMGTVFF.

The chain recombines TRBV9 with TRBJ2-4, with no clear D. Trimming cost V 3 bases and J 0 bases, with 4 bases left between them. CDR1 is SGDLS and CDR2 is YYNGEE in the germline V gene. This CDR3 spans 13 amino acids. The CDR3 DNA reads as TGTGCCAGCAGCGGGCTAGCCAAAAACATTCAGTACTTC. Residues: CASSGLAKNIQYF.

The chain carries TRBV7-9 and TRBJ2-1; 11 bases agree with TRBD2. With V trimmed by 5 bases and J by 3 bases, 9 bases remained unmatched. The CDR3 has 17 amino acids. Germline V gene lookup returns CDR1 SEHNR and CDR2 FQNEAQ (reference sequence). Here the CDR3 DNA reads TGTGCCAGCAGCCCTAAGACTAGCGGGGACGTCTACAATGAGCAGTTCTTC. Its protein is CASSPKTSGDVYNEQFF.

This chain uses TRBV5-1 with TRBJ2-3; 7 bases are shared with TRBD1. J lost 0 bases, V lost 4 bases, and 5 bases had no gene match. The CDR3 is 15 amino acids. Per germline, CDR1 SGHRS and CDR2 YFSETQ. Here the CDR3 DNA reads TGCGCCAGCAGCACAGGACAGGAGAGCACAGATACGCAGTATTTT. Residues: CASSTGQESTDTQYF.

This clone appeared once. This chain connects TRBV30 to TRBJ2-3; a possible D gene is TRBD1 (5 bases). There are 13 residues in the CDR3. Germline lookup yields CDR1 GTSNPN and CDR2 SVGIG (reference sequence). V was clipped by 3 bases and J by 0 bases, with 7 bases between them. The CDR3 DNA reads TGTGCCTGGAGGGGGCCCAGCACAGATACGCAGTATTTT. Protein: CAWRGPSTDTQYF.

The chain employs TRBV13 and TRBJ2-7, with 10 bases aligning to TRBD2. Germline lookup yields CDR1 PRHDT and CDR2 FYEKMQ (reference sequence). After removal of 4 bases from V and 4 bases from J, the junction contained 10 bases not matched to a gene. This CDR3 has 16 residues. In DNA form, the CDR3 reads TGTGCCAGCAGCTCTTACGAGGGACTAGCGACATACGAGCAGTACTTC. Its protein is CASSSYEGLATYEQYF.

In nucleotides, the CDR3 is TGTGCCAGCAGTCCTCGACTAGCGGGGGGCACAGATACGCAGTATTTT. Its translation is CASSPRLAGGTDTQYF. This chain connects TRBV27 to TRBJ2-3, with 12 bases aligning to TRBD2. Per the germline V gene, CDR1 is MNHEY and CDR2 is SMNVEV (reference sequence). V was pared by 5 bases and J by 1 base, with 4 bases of the junction left unmatched. The CDR3 spans 16 residues.

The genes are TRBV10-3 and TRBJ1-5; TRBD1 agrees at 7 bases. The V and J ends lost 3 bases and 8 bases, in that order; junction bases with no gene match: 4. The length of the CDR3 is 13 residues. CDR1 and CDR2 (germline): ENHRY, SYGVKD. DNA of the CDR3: TGTGCCATCAGTGATGACAGGGTTGAGCCCCAGCATTTT. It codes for CAISDDRVEPQHF.

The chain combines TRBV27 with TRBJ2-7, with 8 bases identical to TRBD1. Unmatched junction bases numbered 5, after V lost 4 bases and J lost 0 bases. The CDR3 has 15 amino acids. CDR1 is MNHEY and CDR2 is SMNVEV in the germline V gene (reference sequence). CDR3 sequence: CASSSRTGNSYEQYF. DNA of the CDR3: TGTGCCAGCAGTTCTCGGACAGGGAACTCCTACGAGCAGTACTTC.

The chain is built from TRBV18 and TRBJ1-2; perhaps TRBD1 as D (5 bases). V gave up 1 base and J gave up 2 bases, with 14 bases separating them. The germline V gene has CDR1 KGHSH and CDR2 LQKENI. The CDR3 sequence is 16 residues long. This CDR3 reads CASSPLSGTGNYGYTF. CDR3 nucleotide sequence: TGTGCCAGCTCACCACTGTCCGGAACAGGCAACTATGGCTACACCTTC.

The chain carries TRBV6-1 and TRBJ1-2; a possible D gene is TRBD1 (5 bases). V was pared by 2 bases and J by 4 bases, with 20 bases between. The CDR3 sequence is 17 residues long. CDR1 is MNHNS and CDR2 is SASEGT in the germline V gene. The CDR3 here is CASSEMGGTSGVYGYTF. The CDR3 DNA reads TGTGCCAGCAGTGAAATGGGGGGGACCAGCGGCGTCTATGGCTACACCTTC.

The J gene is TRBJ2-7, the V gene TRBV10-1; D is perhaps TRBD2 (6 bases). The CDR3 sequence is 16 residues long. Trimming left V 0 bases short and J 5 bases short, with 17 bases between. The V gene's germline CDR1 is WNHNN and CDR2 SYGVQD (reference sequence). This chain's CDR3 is CASSESGGPPADEQYF. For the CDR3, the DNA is TGCGCCAGCAGTGAGTCAGGAGGGCCTCCGGCGGACGAGCAGTACTTC.

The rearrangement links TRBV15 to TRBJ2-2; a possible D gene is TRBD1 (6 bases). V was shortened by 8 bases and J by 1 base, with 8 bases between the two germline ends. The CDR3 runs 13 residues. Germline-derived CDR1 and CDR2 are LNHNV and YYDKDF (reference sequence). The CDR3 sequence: CATGTRNTGELFF. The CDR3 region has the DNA TGTGCCACCGGGACAAGGAACACCGGGGAGCTGTTTTTT.

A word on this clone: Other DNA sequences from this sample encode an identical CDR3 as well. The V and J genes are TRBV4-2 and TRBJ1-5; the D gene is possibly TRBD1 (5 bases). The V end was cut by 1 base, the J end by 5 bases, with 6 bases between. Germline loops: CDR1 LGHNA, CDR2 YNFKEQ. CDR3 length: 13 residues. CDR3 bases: TGTGCCAGCAGCCAAGGGGGGGATCAGCCCCAGCATTTT. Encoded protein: CASSQGGDQPQHF.

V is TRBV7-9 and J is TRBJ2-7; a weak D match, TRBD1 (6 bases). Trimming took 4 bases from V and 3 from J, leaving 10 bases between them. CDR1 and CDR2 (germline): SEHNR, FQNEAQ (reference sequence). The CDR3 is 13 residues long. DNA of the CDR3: TGTGCCAGCAGCTCCAAACAGGGCTACGAGCAGTACTTC. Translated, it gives CASSSKQGYEQYF.

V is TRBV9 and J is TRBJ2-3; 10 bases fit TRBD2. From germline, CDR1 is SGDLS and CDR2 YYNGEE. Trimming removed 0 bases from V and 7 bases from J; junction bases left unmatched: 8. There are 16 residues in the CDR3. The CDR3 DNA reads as TGTGCCAGCAGCGTAGGTTTAGCGGGGGGCGGGAATACGCAGTATTTT. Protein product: CASSVGLAGGGNTQYF. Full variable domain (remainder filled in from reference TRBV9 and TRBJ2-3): DSGVTQTPKHLITATGQRVTLRCSPRSGDLSVYWYQQSLDQGLQFLIQYYNGEERAKGNILERFSAQQFPDLHSELNLSSLELGDSALYFCASSVGLAGGGNTQYFGPGTRLTVL.

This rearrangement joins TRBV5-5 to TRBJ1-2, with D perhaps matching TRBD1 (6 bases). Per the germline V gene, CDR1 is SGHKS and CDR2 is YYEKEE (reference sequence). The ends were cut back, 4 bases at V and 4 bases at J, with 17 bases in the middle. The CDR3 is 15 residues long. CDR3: CASSLDFGQPYGYTF. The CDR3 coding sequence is TGTGCCAGCAGCCTTGACTTCGGACAGCCCTATGGCTACACCTTC.

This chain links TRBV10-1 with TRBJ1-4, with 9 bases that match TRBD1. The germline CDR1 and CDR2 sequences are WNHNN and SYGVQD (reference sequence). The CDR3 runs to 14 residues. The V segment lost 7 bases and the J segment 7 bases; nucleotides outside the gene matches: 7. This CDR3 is CASKIGTGTEKLFF. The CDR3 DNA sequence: TGCGCCAGCAAGATCGGGACAGGGACTGAAAAACTGTTTTTT.

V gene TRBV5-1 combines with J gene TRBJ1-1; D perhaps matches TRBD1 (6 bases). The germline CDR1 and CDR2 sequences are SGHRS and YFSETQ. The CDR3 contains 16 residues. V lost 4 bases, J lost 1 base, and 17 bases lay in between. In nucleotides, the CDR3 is TGCGCCAGCAGCCCCCGGCCGGGACACAAGAACACTGAAGCTTTCTTT. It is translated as CASSPRPGHKNTEAFF.

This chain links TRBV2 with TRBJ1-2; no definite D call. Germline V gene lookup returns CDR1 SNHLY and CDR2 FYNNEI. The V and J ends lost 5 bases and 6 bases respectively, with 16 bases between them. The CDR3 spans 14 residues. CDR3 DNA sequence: TGTGCCAGCAGTCAGTCCCATTATAATCATGGCTACACCTTC. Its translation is CASSQSHYNHGYTF.

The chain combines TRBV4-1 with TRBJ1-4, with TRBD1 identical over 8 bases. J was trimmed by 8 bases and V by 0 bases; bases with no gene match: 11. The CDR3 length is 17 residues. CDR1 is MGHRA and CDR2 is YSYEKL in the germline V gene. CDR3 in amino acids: CASSQDPPRGQGEKLFF. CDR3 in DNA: TGCGCCAGCAGCCAAGACCCCCCCAGGGGGCAGGGGGAAAAACTGTTTTTT.